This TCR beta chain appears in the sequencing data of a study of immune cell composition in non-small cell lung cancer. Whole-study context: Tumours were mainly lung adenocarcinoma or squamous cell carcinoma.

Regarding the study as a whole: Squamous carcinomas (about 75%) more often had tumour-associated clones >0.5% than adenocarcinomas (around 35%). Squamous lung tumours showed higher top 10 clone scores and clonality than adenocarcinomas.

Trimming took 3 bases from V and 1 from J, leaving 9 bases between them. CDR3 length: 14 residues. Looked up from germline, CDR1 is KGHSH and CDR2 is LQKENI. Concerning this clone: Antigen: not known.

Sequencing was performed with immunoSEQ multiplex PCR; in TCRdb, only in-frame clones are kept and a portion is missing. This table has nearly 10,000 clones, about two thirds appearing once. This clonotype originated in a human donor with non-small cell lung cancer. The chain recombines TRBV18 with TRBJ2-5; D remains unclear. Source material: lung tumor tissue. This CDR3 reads CASSPLPIQETQYF. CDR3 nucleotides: TGTGCCAGCTCACCCCTTCCGATCCAAGAGACCCAGTACTTC.